The table lists the clone carrying this T cell receptor beta chain with a few counts. This sample is drawn from a study of identical twins. TCRdb called the 5' RACE reads again in MiXCR, with one record for every CDR3 protein. Altogether about 500,000 distinct CDR3 sequences are present, roughly an eighth being singletons, with the ten largest covering approximately 1%. The germline CDR1 and CDR2 sequences are MNHEY and SMNVEV (reference sequence). CDR3 size: 13 residues. Deletions cut 3 bases from V and 2 bases from J, with 2 bases between. Healthy Caucasian individuals made up all the donors. These same records also appear under a second study, on yellow fever vaccine responses in identical twins. That publication notes: Twins showed a vaccine T cell response that reportedly seemed partly convergent, partly personalized.

Sequenced input: CD4+ T cells sorted from blood. The TCR was taken from a woman aged 18-29 years in good health. This chain uses TRBV27 with TRBJ2-6; D gene uncertain. The CDR3 DNA reads as TGTGCCAGCAGTTTTGCTGGGGCCAACGTCCTGACTTTC. This translates into CASSFAGANVLTF. The entire variable domain, with the rest obtained from reference TRBV27 and TRBJ2-6, is as follows: EAQVTQNPRYLITVTGKKLTVTCSQNMNHEYMSWYRQDPGLGLRQIYYSMNVEVTDKGDVPEGYKVSRKEKRNFPLILESPSPNQTSLYFCASSFAGANVLTFGAGSRLTVL.